This T cell receptor (beta chain) appears in the sequencing data of a study of blood T cell repertoires in COVID-19. About the research overall: Material from acute and convalescent COVID-19 was sourced from the United States, Italy and Spain. The analysed material was cDNA or gDNA that came from T cells, B-cell-depleted T cells, or PBMCs.

Original methodology: How many nucleated cells were present was estimated from reference gene primer amplification. TCRdb's table, derived via immunoSEQ multiplex PCR, lists solely in-frame clones and lacks some. V, J and clone size are taken as reported in that table, and D and trimming were inferred from the DNA itself. The table lists about 160,000 clones, around three quarters of them singletons. The CDR3 has 11 residues. Germline trimming cut 10 bases from V and 8 bases from J; bases unmatched to any gene: 6. The germline V gene has CDR1 MDHEN and CDR2 SYDVKM. This rearrangement joins TRBV28 to TRBJ1-2, with 8 positions matching TRBD1. The sample consisted of peripheral blood. This TCR was recovered from a man aged 55 to 70 with acute or convalescent COVID-19. CDR3 amino acids: CATGDRMGYTF. CDR3 nucleotides: TGTGCCACCGGGGACAGGATGGGCTACACCTTC.